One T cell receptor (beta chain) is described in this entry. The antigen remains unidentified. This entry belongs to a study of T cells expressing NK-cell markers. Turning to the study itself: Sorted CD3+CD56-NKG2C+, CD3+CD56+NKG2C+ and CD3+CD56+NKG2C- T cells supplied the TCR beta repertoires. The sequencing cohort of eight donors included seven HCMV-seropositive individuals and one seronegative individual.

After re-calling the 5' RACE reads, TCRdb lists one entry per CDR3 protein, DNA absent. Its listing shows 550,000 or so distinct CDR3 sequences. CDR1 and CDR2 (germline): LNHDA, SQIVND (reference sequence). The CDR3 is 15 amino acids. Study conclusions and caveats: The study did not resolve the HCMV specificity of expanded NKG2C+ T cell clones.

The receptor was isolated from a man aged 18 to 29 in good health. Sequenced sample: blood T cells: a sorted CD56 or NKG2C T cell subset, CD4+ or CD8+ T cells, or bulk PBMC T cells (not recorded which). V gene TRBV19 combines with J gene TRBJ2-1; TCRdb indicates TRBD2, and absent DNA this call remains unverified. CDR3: CASSAPGLGVGEQFF. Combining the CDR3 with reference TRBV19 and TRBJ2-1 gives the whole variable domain DGGITQSPKYLFRKEGQNVTLSCEQNLNHDAMYWYRQDPGQGLRLIYYSQIVNDFQKGDIAEGYSVSREKKESFPLTVTSAQKNPTAFYLCASSAPGLGVGEQFFGPGTRLTVL.